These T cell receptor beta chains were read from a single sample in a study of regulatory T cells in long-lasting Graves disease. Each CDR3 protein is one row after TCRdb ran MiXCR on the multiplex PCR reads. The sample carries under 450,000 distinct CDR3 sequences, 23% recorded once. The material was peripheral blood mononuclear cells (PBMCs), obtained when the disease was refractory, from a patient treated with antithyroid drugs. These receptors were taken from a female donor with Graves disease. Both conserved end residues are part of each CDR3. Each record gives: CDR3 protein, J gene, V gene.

CDR3: CASSIADSLYEQYF; J: TRBJ2-7; V: TRBV19
CDR3: CSASSGELFF; J: TRBJ2-2; V: TRBV20-1
CDR3: CASSLDGQGLSHYEQYF; J: TRBJ2-7; V: TRBV28
CDR3: CASSFTVATNEKLFF; J: TRBJ1-4; V: TRBV7-2
CDR3: CASSQDLRSDSNQPQHF; J: TRBJ1-5; V: TRBV4-3
CDR3: CASSFQRHNYEQYF; J: TRBJ2-7; V: TRBV5-1
CDR3: CASSFRRGPYEQYF; J: TRBJ2-7; V: TRBV12-3/TRBV12-4
CDR3: CASSEGPGQAMNTEAFF; J: TRBJ1-1; V: TRBV6-1
CDR3: CASSIGLATGELFF; J: TRBJ2-2; V: TRBV19
CDR3: CAWSVQAKGEQYF; J: TRBJ2-7; V: TRBV30
CDR3: CSAGPLASSDTQYF; J: TRBJ2-3; V: TRBV20-1
CDR3: CASRYGQGYGFF; J: TRBJ1-1; V: TRBV28
CDR3: CASSRDVEAFF; J: TRBJ1-1; V: TRBV3-1
CDR3: CASSSRTSGRAHEQYF; J: TRBJ2-7; V: TRBV2
CDR3: CASSHSSAGANVLTF; J: TRBJ2-6; V: TRBV11-3
CDR3: CASSLVGGAGANVLTF; J: TRBJ2-6; V: TRBV7-2
CDR3: CASRLGLTEAFF; J: TRBJ1-1; V: TRBV28
CDR3: CATSPGPGFYNSPLHF; J: TRBJ1-6; V: TRBV15
CDR3: CAISLGGRENTEAFF; J: TRBJ1-1; V: TRBV10-3
CDR3: CASSPQGIRTEAFF; J: TRBJ1-1; V: TRBV11-1
CDR3: CASSGREEQRELFF; J: TRBJ2-2; V: TRBV11-2
CDR3: CASSVAGGPKNIQYF; J: TRBJ2-4; V: TRBV9
CDR3: CASRYAMNTEAFF; J: TRBJ1-1; V: TRBV12-3/TRBV12-4